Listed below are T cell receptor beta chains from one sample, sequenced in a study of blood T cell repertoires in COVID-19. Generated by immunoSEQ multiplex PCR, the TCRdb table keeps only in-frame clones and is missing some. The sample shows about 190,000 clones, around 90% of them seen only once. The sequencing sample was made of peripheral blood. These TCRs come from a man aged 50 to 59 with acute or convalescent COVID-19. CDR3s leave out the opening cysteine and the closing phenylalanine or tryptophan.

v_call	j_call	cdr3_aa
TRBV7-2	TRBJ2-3	ASSRSGQGTDTQY
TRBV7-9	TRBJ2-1	ASSLLGGSRDNEQF
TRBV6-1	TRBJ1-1	ASSEASGRRGF
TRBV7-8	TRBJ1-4	ASSLGGTGGEKLF
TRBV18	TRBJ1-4	ASSPPTRGANEKLF
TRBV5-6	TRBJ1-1	ASSPGTASGAF
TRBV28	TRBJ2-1	ASRPGQGALRGNEQF
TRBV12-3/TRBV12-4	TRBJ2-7	ASRSDTTQEQY
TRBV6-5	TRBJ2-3	ASRAMTSGDTQY
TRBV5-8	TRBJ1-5	ASTSQPQH